This T cell receptor (beta chain) derives from a study of T cell repertoires in cytomegalovirus infection. General observations from the study: Public TCR beta family frequency separated CMV-and-HLA carriers, including in an independent cohort.

One entry per CDR3 protein, called by TCRdb with MiXCR from the reads. There are under 850,000 distinct CDR3 sequences in the sample; 35% occur only once, and about 2.8% lies in the top ten. Regarding this clonotype: Its target is not known. Germline is not matched at one junction end, which may reflect a read error.

Germline CDR1 and CDR2: MDHEN and SYDVKM. The CDR3 covers 12 residues. The sample taken for sequencing was PBMCs. The V call is TRBV28, the J call TRBJ1-2; D ambiguous. The TCR comes from a human donor in good health (CMV status not recorded). Some clones in this sample may be carry-over from other donors' samples. This CDR3 reads CASRPYVAGYHF. CDR3 coding DNA: TGTGCCAGCAGACCCTATGTTGCCGGCTACCACTTC.